This TCR beta chain emerged from a study of blood T cells in healthy people across ages. Regarding the study as a whole: Per million T cells, TCR beta diversity dropped about linearly as age rose.

The germline CDR1 and CDR2 sequences are SQVTM and ANQGSEA. CDR3 length: 14 residues. The V segment lost 6 bases and the J segment 6 bases; nucleotides outside the gene matches: 7. Primed by a sample-barcoded 5' primer and a J-beta primer mix, a second PCR proceeded for roughly 7 to 11 cycles. TCRdb reprocessed the 5' RACE reads with MiXCR, giving one entry per CDR3 protein. This table has 550,000 to 700,000 distinct CDR3 sequences, approximately 27% appearing once. Comments on this clonotype: Its antigen is unidentified.

The sequence derives from a woman in her sixties or seventies in good health. The rearrangement uses TRBV29-1 and TRBJ2-1; 11 nucleotides line up with TRBD1. The sequenced material came from blood. Here the CDR3 DNA reads TGCAGCGTGGGAAAAGGGACAGGGGGCAATGAGCAGTTCTTC. Encoded protein: CSVGKGTGGNEQFF.